This T cell receptor (beta chain) came from a study of long-term antiretroviral therapy in people with HIV. Across the whole study: The immediate-ART recommendation dates to 2015, and the earliest samples predate it by about a decade.

All donors provided no fewer than one pre-ART and no fewer than two post-ART PBMC samples. The assay, immunoSEQ v3.0, was run at survey level. TCRdb's table, derived via immunoSEQ multiplex PCR, lists solely in-frame clones and lacks some. The sample includes fewer than 30,000 clones, about four fifths of them seen just once. The study, taken as a whole, reports: Even long-term ART left TRB diversity below transplant donor controls, despite gains. Before ART, certain clones expanded, and these dominated the repertoire at all time points.

Germline V lookup: CDR1 SGHRS, CDR2 YFSETQ. V was pared by 7 bases and J by 4 bases, with 18 bases between. This CDR3 has 15 amino acids. To note about this clone: No antigen is known for it.

The receptor was derived from a man aged 30 to 45 with HIV. Sample: unsorted PBMCs, taken 0.7 years before starting antiretroviral therapy. This chain connects TRBV5-1 to TRBJ2-1; D is perhaps TRBD1 (6 bases). This chain's CDR3 is CASVPEQGLYNEQFF. The CDR3 DNA follows: TGCGCCAGCGTACCGGAACAGGGTCTGTACAATGAGCAGTTCTTC. The whole variable domain, remainder taken from reference TRBV5-1 and TRBJ2-1, is KAGVTQTPRYLIKTRGQQVTLSCSPISGHRSVSWYQQTPGQGLQFLFEYFSETQRNKGNFPGRFSGRQFSNSRSEMNVSTLELGDSALYLCASVPEQGLYNEQFFGPGTRLTVL.